This T cell receptor (beta chain) was identified in a study of human T cells and chemical hapten exposure. Study outcomes and limitations: DPC sensitization left the count of TCRs above 1 in 1000 unchanged.

The germline V and J ends were trimmed by 6 bases and 1 base, with 27 bases remaining between them. The CDR3 is 19 amino acids. Germline V gene data show CDR1 as MNHNS and CDR2 as SASEGT. The time point here: patch test 2, 6 weeks after DPC sensitization. Described treatment: therapeutic diphenylcyclopropenone sensitization with weekly scalp DPC. There are a few counts of this clonotype. Its antigen remains unknown. TCRdb analysed the RACE reads with MiXCR anew, one entry per CDR3 protein. Of around 360,000 distinct CDR3 sequences listed, nearly 6.5% are singletons. Sequences were derived from whole blood, sampled in connection with sensitization to the hapten diphenylcyclopropenone (DPC). V usage is TRBV6-1 and J usage is TRBJ1-1, with TRBD1 as a possible D gene (6 bases). The clonotype was recovered from a woman between 18 and 29 years old with alopecia areata. Some clones in this sample may be carry-over from other donors' samples. The CDR3 DNA sequence: TGTGCCAGCAGAAAAGCCCTTGGGGGGGGCTTCAGACAGAACACTGAAGCTTTCTTT. This translates into CASRKALGGGFRQNTEAFF.